This T cell receptor (beta chain) was documented in a study of response to subunit inactivated influenza vaccine. TCRdb reprocessed the RT-PCR reads with MiXCR, giving one entry per CDR3 protein. This sample has 300,000 to 350,000 distinct CDR3 sequences, with roughly a fifth found just once. The study, taken as a whole, reports: The authors proposed limited new T cell recruitment per seasonal influenza vaccination.

The CDR3 consists of 19 residues. Germline V gives CDR1 SGHTA, CDR2 FQGTGA. With V trimmed by 1 base and J by 4 bases, 7 bases remained unmatched. With regard to this clonotype: The antigen is unknown.

This TCR derives from a man between 45 and 75 years old who received an inactivated influenza vaccine. Source: PBMCs from blood, taken approximately 22 months after vaccination. The chain has TRBV7-3 and TRBJ2-1; TRBD2 aligns across 16 bases. The CDR3 DNA sequence: TGTGCCAGCAGCTTAAAGGGACTAGCGGGAGGGGTAGGTTACAATGAGCAGTTCTTC. Translating it yields CASSLKGLAGGVGYNEQFF. Looking up the rest from reference TRBV7-3 and TRBJ2-1 gives the full variable domain: GAGVSQTPSNKVTEKGKYVELRCDPISGHTALYWYRQSLGQGPEFLIYFQGTGAADDSGLPNDRFFAVRPEGSVSTLKIQRTERGDSAVYLCASSLKGLAGGVGYNEQFFGPGTRLTVL.